The following is a T cell receptor (beta chain) sequence with its context. Antigen: not known. It was CD45RO-negative cells, positively selected for CCR7, that made up naive CD8 cells, with terminally differentiated effector memory CD45RA+ cells excluded. Among the donors, all were Caucasian adults who lived in Nashville, Tennessee. The sample originates from a study of shared clonotypes between healthy human individuals. Using immunoSEQ multiplex PCR, the repertoire was profiled, and TCRdb retains in-frame clones only, with some absent. The repertoire holds some 2 million clones, with about 95% as singletons. Per germline, CDR1 SGHRS and CDR2 YFSETQ. Trimming cost V 4 bases and J 1 base, with 8 bases left between them. The CDR3 consists of 13 residues. Study observations and caveats: Among four donors, roughly 5.4% of naive CD4 clonotypes were found in common.

The origin of this receptor is a man aged 18 to 30 in good health. Source material: naive CD8+ T cells sorted from blood. J is TRBJ1-1 and V is TRBV5-1; tentative D call: TRBD1 (5 bases). CDR3 residues: CASSVGRNTEAFF. In DNA form, the CDR3 reads TGCGCCAGCAGCGTGGGACGGAACACTGAAGCTTTCTTT.